Given below is one T cell receptor (beta chain) in context. Its target antigen remains unknown. No base quality values were provided; no much bigger clone lies one nucleotide off. This sample was taken from a study of CD8 T cells in Susac syndrome (dated by TCRdb to the late 2010s). Some background on the complete study: Of the Susac syndrome patients who were sequenced, more than 5 had clinically active disease and roughly eight were in clinical remission. Whether CD8+ T cell activation and differentiation in Susac syndrome was antigen driven was tested using repertoire sequencing. Susac syndrome patients were therapy-naive, on corticosteroids (some also receiving IVIg), or on IVIg alone at blood withdrawal. CD8+ T cell repertoire clonality was compared between about a dozen healthy donors, about 14 Susac syndrome patients and approximately 16 multiple sclerosis patients.

The germline V gene encodes CDR1 PRHDT and CDR2 FYEKMQ (reference sequence). V loses 5 bases of germline sequence and J loses 1 base, and the interval between the two ends is 13 bases. The CDR3 runs 15 amino acids, cysteine and phenylalanine included. The retained sequence is limited to the CDR3, 45 bases, with the frame set at the first base. General conclusions and limits of the study: The number of individuals in the TCR sequencing and HLA analysis was recognized as being relatively small. Susac syndrome CD8+ repertoires showed clonal expansion, highest in CD8+ TEMRA cells and greater in clinically active than remitting patients. Looking at Susac-specific public clones, the researchers identified 15 to 20 in the total CD8+ repertoire and roughly 5 in the CD8+ TEMRA repertoire.

RNA was extracted using the RNeasy kit, and roughly 0.5 to 1 microgram was reverse transcribed with random hexamers. The immunoSEQ multiplex PCR assay, which covers 54 Vbeta and 13 Jbeta segments, was used to amplify TCR beta CDR3 regions. PCR amplification bias was corrected by using a synthetic template baseline for primer optimization and computational correction. In the original analysis: Reads were annotated to V, D and J genes per IMGT and analyzed with immunoSEQ Analyzer, keeping only productive sequences. Clonality was calculated as one minus the Shannon entropy normalized by log2 of the number of productive unique sequences. For each patient and control, public and private clones were evaluated within the 100 most prevalent clones. Susac-specific clones were defined as absent from healthy and MS cohorts, over a thousand published viral clones and other ImmuneACCESS disease sequences. TCRdb reran the public reads through fastp at Q25 and MiXCR, keeping productive beta chains. Entries that share a CDR3 protein sequence are merged under the most common genes and DNA. The V and J calls shown here were made by TCRdb, not taken from the authors' results. The sample table lists fewer than 140,000 distinct CDR3 sequences, roughly 94% of them with a count of one. The top ten clones comprise about 0.42% of the sample.

High-throughput TCR beta sequencing profiled peripheral blood CD8+ and CD4+ T cells from healthy donors, Susac syndrome patients and multiple sclerosis patients. The Susac syndrome patients fulfilled recently defined diagnostic criteria for definite or probable disease. Bulk CD8+ and CD4+ T cells were purified magnetically by negative isolation, whereas CD8+ TEMRA cells were enriched by FACS. Blood was drawn into EDTA tubes, processed within 24 hours, and PBMCs were isolated by density gradient centrifugation. PBMCs intended for TCR sequencing were cryopreserved in liquid nitrogen and thawed later in a water bath at 37 degrees C. The sorted or isolated CD4+, CD8+ and CD8+ TEMRA cells reached a purity of at least 90%.

Sequencing was carried out using CD8+ T cells from PBMCs. This TCR derives from a human donor with Susac syndrome. The rearranged segments are TRBV13 and TRBJ2-3; a weak D assignment points to TRBD1 (6 bases agree). The CDR3 protein is CASSPGTIRTDTQYF. In nucleotide form, the sequence is TGTGCCAGCAGCCCCGGGACAATACGCACAGATACGCAGTATTTT. The CDR3, completed at both ends by the reference TRBV13 and TRBJ2-3 genes, gives the full variable domain AAGVIQSPRHLIKEKRETATLKCYPIPRHDTVYWYQQGPGQDPQFLISFYEKMQSDKGSIPDRFSAQQFSDYHSELNMSSLELGDSALYFCASSPGTIRTDTQYFGPGTRLTVL.